What follows is one TCR beta chain and its context. What it binds is not known. For the second PCR, which ran for 7 to 11 cycles, a sample-barcoded 5' primer and a J-beta primer mix were used. TCRdb re-analysed the 5' RACE reads in MiXCR, keeping a single row per CDR3 protein. The sample lists roughly 500,000 distinct CDR3 sequences, 25% to 30% seen once, with roughly 18% in the top ten. The data were obtained in a study of blood T cells in healthy people across ages. Sample donors were healthy Caucasian individuals that came from Russia, aged roughly 6 to 90. Findings and limits, study-wide: It was not possible, with unsorted PBMCs, to conclusively compare naive and antigen-experienced cells. There were more naive CD4+ cells and higher diversity in long-lived donors than in aged donors. The fall in TCR beta diversity per million T cells was roughly linear with age.

Looked up from germline, CDR1 is KGHSH and CDR2 is LQKENI. V was clipped by 0 bases and J by 3 bases, with 8 bases between them. The CDR3 is made up of 14 amino acids. This receptor was obtained from a woman aged 70-85 years in good health. Input material: blood. The chain links TRBV18 to TRBJ1-1; D call uncertain. The CDR3: CASSPPSRDTEAFF. Written as DNA, the CDR3 is TGTGCCAGCTCACCACCCTCTCGAGACACTGAAGCTTTCTTT.